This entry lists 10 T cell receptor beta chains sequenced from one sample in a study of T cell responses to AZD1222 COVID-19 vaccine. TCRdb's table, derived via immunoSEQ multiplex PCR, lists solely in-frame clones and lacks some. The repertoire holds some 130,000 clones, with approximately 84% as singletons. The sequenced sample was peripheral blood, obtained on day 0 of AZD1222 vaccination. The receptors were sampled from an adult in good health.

CDR3 protein: CASLYGNEQFF. DNA of the CDR3: TGTGCCAGCCTCTACGGGAATGAGCAGTTCTTC. The rearrangement links TRBV12-3 or TRBV12-4 to TRBJ2-1, with D unresolved. The CDR3 extends over 11 amino acids. V dropped 8 bases and J dropped 7 bases, with 9 bases sitting between them.

In nucleotides, the CDR3 is TGTGCCAGCAGCCGGGGGGTTGATGGCTACACCTTC. Residues: CASSRGVDGYTF. V is TRBV5-4 and J is TRBJ1-2; TRBD1 is a possible D gene (5 bases). V was clipped by 4 bases and J by 6 bases, with 10 bases between them. The CDR3 contains 12 residues. Per germline, CDR1 SGHNT and CDR2 YYREEE (reference sequence). The whole variable domain, filled in from reference TRBV5-4 and TRBJ1-2, reads ETGVTQSPTHLIKTRGQQVTLRCSSQSGHNTVSWYQQALGQGPQFIFQYYREEENGRGNFPPRFSGLQFPNYSSELNVNALELDDSALYLCASSRGVDGYTFGSGTRLTVV.

The CDR3 DNA reads as TGTGCCAGCAGCTTTGCCGGGACTAGCGGGGGTATCACCGGGGAGCTGTTTTTT. As protein: CASSFAGTSGGITGELFF. This chain links TRBV7-8 with TRBJ2-2; 14 nucleotides agree with TRBD2. V was clipped by 3 bases and J by 4 bases; unmatched bases: 7. Germline V gene lookup returns CDR1 SGHVS and CDR2 FQNEAQ. The CDR3 length is 18 residues.

The CDR3, as DNA: TGTGCCATCTCCTCAGGGACCAGTCAGCCCCAGCATTTT. It encodes CAISSGTSQPQHF. The chain uses TRBV24-1 and TRBJ1-5, with a weak D call TRBD1 (5 bases). Trimming took 11 bases from V and 6 from J, leaving 16 bases between them. The CDR3 is made up of 13 amino acids. The germline V gene has CDR1 KGHDR and CDR2 SFDVKD.

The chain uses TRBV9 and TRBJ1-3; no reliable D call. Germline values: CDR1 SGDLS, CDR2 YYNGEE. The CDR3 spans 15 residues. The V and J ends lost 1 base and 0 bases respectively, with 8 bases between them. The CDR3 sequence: CASSVMGVSGNTIYF. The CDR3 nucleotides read TGTGCCAGCAGCGTAATGGGAGTCTCTGGAAACACCATATATTTT. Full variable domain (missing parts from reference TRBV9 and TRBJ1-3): DSGVTQTPKHLITATGQRVTLRCSPRSGDLSVYWYQQSLDQGLQFLIQYYNGEERAKGNILERFSAQQFPDLHSELNLSSLELGDSALYFCASSVMGVSGNTIYFGEGSWLTVV.

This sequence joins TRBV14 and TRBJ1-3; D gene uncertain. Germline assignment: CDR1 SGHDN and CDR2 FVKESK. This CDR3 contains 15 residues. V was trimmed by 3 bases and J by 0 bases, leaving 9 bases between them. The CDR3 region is CASSHRTISGNTIYF. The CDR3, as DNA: TGTGCCAGCAGCCACCGGACGATCTCTGGAAACACCATATATTTT.

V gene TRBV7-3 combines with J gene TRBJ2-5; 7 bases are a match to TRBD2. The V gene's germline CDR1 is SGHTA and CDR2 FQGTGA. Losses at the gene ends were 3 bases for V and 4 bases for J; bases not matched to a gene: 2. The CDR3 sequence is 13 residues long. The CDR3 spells CASSFREGETQYF. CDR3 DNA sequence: TGTGCCAGCAGCTTTAGGGAGGGAGAGACCCAGTACTTC. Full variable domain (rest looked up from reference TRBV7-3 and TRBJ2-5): GAGVSQTPSNKVTEKGKYVELRCDPISGHTALYWYRQSLGQGPEFLIYFQGTGAADDSGLPNDRFFAVRPEGSVSTLKIQRTERGDSAVYLCASSFREGETQYFGPGTRLLVL.

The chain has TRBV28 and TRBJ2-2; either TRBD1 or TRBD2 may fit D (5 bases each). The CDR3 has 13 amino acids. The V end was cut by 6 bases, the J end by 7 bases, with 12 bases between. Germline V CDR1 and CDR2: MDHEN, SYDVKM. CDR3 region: CASRSGTGGELFF. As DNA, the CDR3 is TGTGCCAGCAGGTCCGGGACGGGCGGGGAGCTGTTTTTT.

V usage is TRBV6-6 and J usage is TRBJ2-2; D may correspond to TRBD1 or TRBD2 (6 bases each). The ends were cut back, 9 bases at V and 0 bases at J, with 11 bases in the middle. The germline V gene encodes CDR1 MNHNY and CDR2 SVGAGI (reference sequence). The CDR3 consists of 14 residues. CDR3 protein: CASSRGANTGELFF. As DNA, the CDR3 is TGTGCCAGTTCTAGGGGGGCGAACACCGGGGAGCTGTTTTTT.

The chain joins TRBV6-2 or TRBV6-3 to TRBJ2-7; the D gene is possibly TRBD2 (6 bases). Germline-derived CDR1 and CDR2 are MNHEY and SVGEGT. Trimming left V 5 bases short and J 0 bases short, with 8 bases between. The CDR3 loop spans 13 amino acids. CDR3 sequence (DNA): TGTGCCAGCAGTAGACTAGTCTCCTACGAGCAGTACTTC. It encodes CASSRLVSYEQYF.